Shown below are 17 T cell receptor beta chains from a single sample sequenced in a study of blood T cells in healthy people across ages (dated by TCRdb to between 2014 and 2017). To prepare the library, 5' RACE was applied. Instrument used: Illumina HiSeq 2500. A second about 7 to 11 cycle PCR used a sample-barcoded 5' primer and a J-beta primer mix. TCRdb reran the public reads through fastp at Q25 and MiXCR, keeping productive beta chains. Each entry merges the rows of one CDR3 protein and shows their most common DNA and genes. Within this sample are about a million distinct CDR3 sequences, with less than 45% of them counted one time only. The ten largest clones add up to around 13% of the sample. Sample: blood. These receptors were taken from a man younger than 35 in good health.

CDR3 DNA sequence: TGCAGCGTTGCCAGTCTTAACACTGAAGCTTTCTTT. Its protein is CSVASLNTEAFF. The V and J genes are TRBV29-1 and TRBJ1-1; no clear D gene. This CDR3 is 12 amino acids long. Germline CDR1 SQVTM, CDR2 ANQGSEA. Trimming took 4 bases from V and 2 from J, leaving 8 bases between them.

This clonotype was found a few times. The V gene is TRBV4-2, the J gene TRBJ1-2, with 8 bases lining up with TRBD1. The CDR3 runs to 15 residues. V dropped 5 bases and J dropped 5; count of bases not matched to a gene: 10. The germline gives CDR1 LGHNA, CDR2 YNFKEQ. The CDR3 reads CASSEPGQGTYGYTF. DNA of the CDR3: TGTGCCAGCAGCGAACCCGGACAGGGCACTTATGGCTACACCTTC.

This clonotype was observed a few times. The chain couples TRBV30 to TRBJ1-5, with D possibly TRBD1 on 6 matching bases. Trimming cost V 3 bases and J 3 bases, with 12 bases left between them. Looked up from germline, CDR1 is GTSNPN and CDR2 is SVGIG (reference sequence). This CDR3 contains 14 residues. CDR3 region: CAWRKPGDNQPQHF. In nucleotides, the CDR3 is TGTGCCTGGAGGAAACCAGGGGACAATCAGCCCCAGCATTTT.

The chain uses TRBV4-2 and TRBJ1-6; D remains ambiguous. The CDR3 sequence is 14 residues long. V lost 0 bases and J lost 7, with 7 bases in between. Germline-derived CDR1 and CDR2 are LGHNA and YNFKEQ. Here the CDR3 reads CASSQERRNSPLHF. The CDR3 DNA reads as TGTGCCAGCAGCCAAGAGAGGAGAAATTCACCCCTCCACTTT.

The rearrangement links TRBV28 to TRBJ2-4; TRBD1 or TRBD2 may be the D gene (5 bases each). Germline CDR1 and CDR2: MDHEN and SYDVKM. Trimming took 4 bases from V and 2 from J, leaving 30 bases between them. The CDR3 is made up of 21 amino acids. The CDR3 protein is CASSSSPYGTGRSTTKNIQYF. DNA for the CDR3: TGTGCCAGCAGTTCCTCCCCTTACGGGACGGGAAGATCTACAACCAAAAACATTCAGTACTTC.

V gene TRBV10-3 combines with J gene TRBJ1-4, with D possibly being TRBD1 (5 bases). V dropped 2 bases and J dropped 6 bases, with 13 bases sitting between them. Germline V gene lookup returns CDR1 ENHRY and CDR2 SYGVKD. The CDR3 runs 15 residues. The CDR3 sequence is CAISETQGGYEKLFF. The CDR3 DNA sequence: TGTGCCATCAGTGAGACCCAGGGAGGATATGAAAAACTGTTTTTT.

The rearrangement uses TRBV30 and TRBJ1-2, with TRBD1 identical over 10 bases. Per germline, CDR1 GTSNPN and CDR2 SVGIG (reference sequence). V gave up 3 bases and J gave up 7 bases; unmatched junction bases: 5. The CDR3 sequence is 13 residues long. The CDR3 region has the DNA TGTGCCTGGAGCGGGGACAGGGGACTTGGCTACACCTTC. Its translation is CAWSGDRGLGYTF.

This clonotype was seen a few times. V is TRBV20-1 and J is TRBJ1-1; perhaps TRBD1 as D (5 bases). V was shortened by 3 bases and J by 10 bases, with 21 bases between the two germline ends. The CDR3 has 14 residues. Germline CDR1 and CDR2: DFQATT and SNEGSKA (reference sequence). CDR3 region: CSARLPGSETTAFF. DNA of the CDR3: TGCAGTGCTAGGCTCCCAGGGTCCGAGACTACAGCTTTCTTT.

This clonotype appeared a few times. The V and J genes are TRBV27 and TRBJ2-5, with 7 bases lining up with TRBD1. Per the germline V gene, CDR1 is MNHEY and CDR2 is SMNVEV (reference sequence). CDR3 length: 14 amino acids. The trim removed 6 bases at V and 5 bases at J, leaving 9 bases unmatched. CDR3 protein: CASRQDRSGETQYF. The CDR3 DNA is TGTGCCAGCAGGCAGGACAGGTCTGGGGAGACCCAGTACTTC.

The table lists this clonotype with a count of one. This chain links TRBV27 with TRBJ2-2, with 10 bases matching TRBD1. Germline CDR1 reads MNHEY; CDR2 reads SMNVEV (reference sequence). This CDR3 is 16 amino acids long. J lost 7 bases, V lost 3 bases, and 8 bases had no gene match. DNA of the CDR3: TGTGCCAGCAGTTTTCGGACAGGGGGATTCGGCGGGGAGCTGTTTTTT. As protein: CASSFRTGGFGGELFF.

The CDR3 sequence: CASSLVGVLVKNIQYF. DNA for the CDR3: TGTGCCAGCAGCTTAGTAGGGGTACTAGTCAAAAACATTCAGTACTTC. The V call is TRBV7-2, the J call TRBJ2-4; D could derive from TRBD1 or TRBD2 (5 bases each). There are 16 residues in the CDR3. Germline loops: CDR1 SGHTA, CDR2 FQGNSA. Deletions cut 1 base from V and 3 bases from J, with 13 bases between.

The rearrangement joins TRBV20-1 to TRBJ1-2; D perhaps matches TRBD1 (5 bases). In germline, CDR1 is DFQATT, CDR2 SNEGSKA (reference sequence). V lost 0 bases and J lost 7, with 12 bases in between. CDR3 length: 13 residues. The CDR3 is CSARDTQGGGYTF. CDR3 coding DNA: TGCAGTGCTAGAGATACCCAGGGCGGTGGCTACACCTTC.

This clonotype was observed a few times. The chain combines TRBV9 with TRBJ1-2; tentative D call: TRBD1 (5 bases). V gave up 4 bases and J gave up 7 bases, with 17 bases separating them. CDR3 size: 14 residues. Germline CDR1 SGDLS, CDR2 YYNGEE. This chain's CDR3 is CASSLDTKTGGYTF. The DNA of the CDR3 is TGTGCCAGCAGCTTGGACACGAAAACGGGTGGCTACACCTTC.

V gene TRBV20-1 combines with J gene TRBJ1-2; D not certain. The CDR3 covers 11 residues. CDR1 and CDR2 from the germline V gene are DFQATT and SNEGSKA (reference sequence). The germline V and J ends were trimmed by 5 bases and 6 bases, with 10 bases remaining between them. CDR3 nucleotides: TGCAGTGCTGGGCGGGAGCATGGCTACACCTTC. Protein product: CSAGREHGYTF.

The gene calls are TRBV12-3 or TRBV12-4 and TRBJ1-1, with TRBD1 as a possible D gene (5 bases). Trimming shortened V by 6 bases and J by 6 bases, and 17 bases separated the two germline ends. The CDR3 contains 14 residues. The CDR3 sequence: CASSPQGENPEAFF. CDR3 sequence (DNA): TGTGCCAGCAGCCCCCAGGGCGAAAACCCTGAAGCTTTCTTT.

CDR3 residues: CSARVETSKLRYF. CDR3 in DNA: TGCAGTGCTAGAGTGGAGACTAGCAAATTACGGTACTTC. The rearrangement links TRBV20-1 to TRBJ2-5, with 7 positions matching TRBD2. The germline CDR1 and CDR2 sequences are DFQATT and SNEGSKA (reference sequence). V shed 1 base and J 13 bases; nucleotides not matched to a gene: 12. The CDR3 spans 13 residues.

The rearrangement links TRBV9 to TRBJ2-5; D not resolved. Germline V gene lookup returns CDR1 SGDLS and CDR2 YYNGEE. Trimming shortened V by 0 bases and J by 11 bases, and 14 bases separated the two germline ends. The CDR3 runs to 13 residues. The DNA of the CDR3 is TGTGCCAGCAGCGTAGTGAGTAGGGATGAGCAGTACTTC. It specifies CASSVVSRDEQYF.